Listed below are T cell receptor beta chains from one sample, sequenced in a study of T cell repertoires in cytomegalovirus infection. TCRdb reprocessed the reads with MiXCR, giving one entry per CDR3 protein. The sample lists over 150,000 distinct CDR3 sequences, about 15% occurring once. The material sequenced was PBMCs. These receptors originate from a human donor in good health (CMV status not recorded). Some clones in this sample may be carry-over from other donors' samples. The conserved cysteine and the conserved F or W are not part of the CDR3 here. Fields, in order: J gene, V gene, CDR3 protein.

>TRBJ2-3|TRBV28
ASSLAGLAGATDTQY
>TRBJ1-2|TRBV27
ASSPFRGNYGYT
>TRBJ1-2|TRBV6-2/TRBV6-3
ASSSAIQGYT
>TRBJ1-5|TRBV5-1
ASSQTGDSNQPQH
>TRBJ2-7|TRBV28
ASSSGLWEQY
>TRBJ2-7|TRBV3-1
ASSQGGGLFHEQY
>TRBJ2-2|TRBV10-3
AIQDRGGTGELF
>TRBJ2-3|TRBV20-1
SASGTGASTDTQY
>TRBJ1-5|TRBV19
ASKAGWGNQPQH
>TRBJ2-3|TRBV5-1
ASGAGNGPSTDTQY
>TRBJ2-3|TRBV6-5
ASRTRRMGSTDTQY
>TRBJ2-4|TRBV7-2
ASSLLNIQY
>TRBJ1-5|TRBV29-1
SVGQGGNQPQH
>TRBJ2-2|TRBV7-2
ASSLWAGELF
>TRBJ1-5|TRBV7-2
ASSLRVNSNQPQH
>TRBJ2-3|TRBV28
ASSLGSEDTQY
>TRBJ2-7|TRBV7-9
ASSLGDRGPYEQY
>TRBJ2-3|TRBV28
ASSLDTRTDTQY
>TRBJ2-7|TRBV5-6
ASSSEGQHYEQY
>TRBJ2-7|TRBV11-2
ASSLGGGPAYEQY
>TRBJ1-2|TRBV9
ASSVGSRQGKDGYT
>TRBJ1-1|TRBV28
ASSLTTGWSTEAF
>TRBJ2-1|TRBV5-1
ASSPRFGNEQF
>TRBJ1-3|TRBV28
ASSSQPGNTIY
>TRBJ2-1|TRBV7-2
ASIPGTPVGEQF
>TRBJ1-2|TRBV27
ASSYRRGSYGYT
>TRBJ1-1|TRBV7-8
ASSLEKQGAYLPNTEAF
>TRBJ1-4|TRBV2
ASSEVRTEKLF
>TRBJ1-6|TRBV7-9
ASSSWEGYNSPLH
>TRBJ1-1|TRBV19
ASSSRPQGSTEAF
>TRBJ2-3|TRBV7-3
ASSRPIADLSTDTQY
>TRBJ2-7|TRBV6-1
ASSEKEPPYEQY
>TRBJ2-5|TRBV5-1
ASSLRGTQYGGETQY
>TRBJ2-1|TRBV6-1
ASSGGPDRYEQF
>TRBJ1-4|TRBV7-4
DSNLTDPNEKLF
>TRBJ2-7|TRBV29-1
SVEKEGDYEQY
>TRBJ2-1|TRBV7-2
ASNSRGRGNEQF
>TRBJ2-3|TRBV7-9
ASSLYLAAHTDTQY
>TRBJ2-7|TRBV13
ASSSRSLTGYEQY
>TRBJ1-3|TRBV7-9
ASSPVASVSGNTIY
>TRBJ2-7|TRBV7-2
ASSFSGLIYEQY
>TRBJ2-5|TRBV27
ASSPRAPEQETQY
>TRBJ2-5|TRBV10-3
AISESRGMQGQETQY
>TRBJ2-1|TRBV12-5
ASGPGGDEQF
>TRBJ2-7|TRBV7-8
ASSLAASVGYEQY
>TRBJ2-1|TRBV28
ASSPVLASQHNEQF
>TRBJ2-7|TRBV10-3
ATALGKQGWEQY
>TRBJ2-4|TRBV19
ASMGGPKNIQY
>TRBJ2-4|TRBV2
ASSERGQGNIQY
>TRBJ1-1|TRBV14
ASSQVGGRTEAF
>TRBJ2-7|TRBV4-2
ASSQGVAGTRTYEQY
>TRBJ2-1|TRBV29-1
SATPPGINEQF
>TRBJ1-1|TRBV12-3/TRBV12-4
ASSLQGWGTEAF
>TRBJ1-2|TRBV7-2
ASSQTGDVVTYGYT
>TRBJ2-7|TRBV25-1
ASKGTGVNEQY
>TRBJ1-5|TRBV7-2
ASSLRHLTPQH
>TRBJ1-5|TRBV2
ASSPRGAYNQPQH
>TRBJ2-2|TRBV6-2/TRBV6-3
ASSYSPAKRELF
>TRBJ1-2|TRBV7-9
ASSFGTVDGYT